Sequencing of this TCR beta chain was carried out in a study of regulatory T cells in long-lasting Graves disease. Trimming removed 0 bases at V and 2 bases at J, with 11 bases between. CDR1 and CDR2 (germline): SGHRS, YFSETQ. The CDR3 runs 15 residues. This clonotype was seen a handful of times. Time point in this sample: persistent/refractory GD, antithyroid drugs over 5 years with positive TRAb. TCR sequences were obtained from RNA taken from PBMCs. Sequencing libraries for TCR beta were prepared with iRepertoire HTBI primers and Arm-PCR of CDR3 regions. TCRdb called the multiplex PCR reads again in MiXCR, with one record for every CDR3 protein. Of around 450,000 distinct CDR3 sequences in the sample, 20% to 25% were seen once.

This receptor was obtained from a female donor with Graves disease. Sequences were derived from peripheral blood mononuclear cells (PBMCs), sampled when the disease was refractory, from a patient treated with antithyroid drugs. The rearrangement uses TRBV5-1 and TRBJ2-5; possible D gene TRBD2, 5 bases. CDR3 in DNA: TGCGCCAGCAGCTTGGCAACGGGAACACAAGAGACCCAGTACTTC. Its translation: CASSLATGTQETQYF.